The sequence of this T cell receptor beta chain was determined in a study of cytomegalovirus exposure and HLA in healthy donors. This CDR3 is built from 15 residues. V was cut by 4 bases and J by 7 bases, with 16 bases left in between. Germline V CDR1 and CDR2: MGHRA, YSYEKL. In the PCR, 60 Vbeta and 13 Jbeta primers were used. Using immunoSEQ multiplex PCR, the repertoire was profiled, and TCRdb retains in-frame clones only, with some absent. The sample carries 200,000 or so clones, approximately 88% recorded once. The chain joins TRBV4-1 to TRBJ1-4; a possible D gene is TRBD1 (5 bases). The sequence came from a boy aged 2 to 9 in good health and CMV-seronegative. Source material: PBMCs. The CDR3 coding sequence is TGCGCCAGCAGCCTAGACCAGGGCGACGGTGAAAAACTGTTTTTT. Translated: CASSLDQGDGEKLFF.